A single sample is the source of the 16 T cell receptor beta chains below, sequenced in a study of blood T cells in healthy people across ages. Next came a second PCR, run for roughly 6 to 11 cycles, which used a sample-barcoded 5' primer along with a J-beta primer mix. TCRdb processed the 5' RACE reads anew with MiXCR; each CDR3 protein has one entry. The sample has fewer than 2 million distinct CDR3 sequences, roughly 43% seen once. The source material was blood. Every receptor here comes from a human donor in good health.

This clonotype was counted a few times. The chain employs TRBV12-3 or TRBV12-4 and TRBJ1-1, with 8 nucleotides matching TRBD1. This CDR3 contains 12 residues. Trimming took 8 bases from V and 5 from J; bases not matched to a gene: 4. The CDR3 DNA reads TGTGCCAGCGTAACAGGGGGGACTGAAGCTTTCTTT. Translation gives CASVTGGTEAFF.

The CDR3 protein is CSVQQGVGPEQYF. The CDR3 DNA is TGCAGTGTTCAACAGGGAGTAGGGCCTGAGCAGTACTTC. The J gene is TRBJ2-5, the V gene TRBV20-1, with D tentatively TRBD1 (6 bases). With 7 bases removed from V and 11 bases from J, the gap between germline ends came to 23 bases. This CDR3 has 13 amino acids. Germline values: CDR1 DFQATT, CDR2 SNEGSKA (reference sequence).

The rearrangement links TRBV9 to TRBJ2-1; D is ambiguous. Germline V gene sequence: CDR1 SGDLS, CDR2 YYNGEE. V dropped 6 bases and J dropped 10 bases, with 14 bases sitting between them. CDR3 length: 12 amino acids. The chain's CDR3 is CASNLLEGEQFF. DNA of the CDR3: TGTGCCAGCAACCTATTGGAAGGAGAGCAGTTCTTC.

The chain carries TRBV28 and TRBJ2-7; 9 bases fit TRBD1. The CDR3 spans 12 residues. V was clipped by 11 bases and J by 3 bases; unmatched bases: 5. Germline assignment: CDR1 MDHEN and CDR2 SYDVKM. The CDR3 region has the DNA TGTGCCGGAGGGACAGGGAGCTACGAGCAGTACTTC. The encoded protein is CAGGTGSYEQYF.

The rearrangement joins TRBV11-2 to TRBJ1-2; D is ambiguous. CDR1 and CDR2 from the germline V gene are SGHAT and FQNNGV. CDR3 length: 16 residues. V was cut by 1 base and J by 4 bases, with 16 bases left in between. In nucleotides, the CDR3 is TGTGCCAGCAGCTTAGGTTACTCAGCCACAACCTATGGCTACACCTTC. It is translated as CASSLGYSATTYGYTF.

This clonotype was observed once. This chain links TRBV4-3 with TRBJ1-1; the match to TRBD1 covers 7 bases. CDR1 and CDR2 from the germline V gene are LGHNA and YSLEER. Germline trimming cut 3 bases from V and 10 bases from J; bases unmatched to any gene: 5. The CDR3 runs 12 residues. The CDR3 loop is CASSQRQGAAFF. The CDR3 region has the DNA TGCGCCAGCAGCCAGAGACAGGGCGCAGCTTTCTTT.

This chain connects TRBV9 to TRBJ2-3; D gene unclear. This CDR3 comprises 13 residues. Per the germline V gene, CDR1 is SGDLS and CDR2 is YYNGEE. Trimming left V 6 bases short and J 4 bases short, with 12 bases between. In nucleotides, the CDR3 is TGTGCCAGCAACCTACCGGTAGCAGATACGCAGTATTTT. Protein: CASNLPVADTQYF. Variable domain in full (rest from reference TRBV9 and TRBJ2-3): DSGVTQTPKHLITATGQRVTLRCSPRSGDLSVYWYQQSLDQGLQFLIQYYNGEERAKGNILERFSAQQFPDLHSELNLSSLELGDSALYFCASNLPVADTQYFGPGTRLTVL.

This clonotype was observed a few times. The chain joins TRBV12-3 or TRBV12-4 to TRBJ2-5, with TRBD1 matching 7 bases. V lost 9 bases, J lost 5 bases, and 18 bases stayed unmatched. The CDR3 length is 16 residues. For the CDR3, the DNA is TGTGCCAGTGCGACCCCCTCGGGGACAGCTCGGGAGACCCAGTACTTC. Translating gives CASATPSGTARETQYF.

This clonotype was counted between two and nine times. The rearrangement joins TRBV7-2 to TRBJ1-5, with 8 bases identical to TRBD1. Germline lookup yields CDR1 SGHTA and CDR2 FQGNSA. The CDR3 consists of 15 residues. Unmatched junction bases numbered 5, after V lost 3 bases and J lost 4 bases. Written as DNA, the CDR3 is TGTGCCAGCAGCTTTGACAGGGGACGAAATCAGCCCCAGCATTTT. The encoded protein is CASSFDRGRNQPQHF.

This clonotype was recorded only once. The CDR3: CASSLSGVVYNEQYF. The CDR3 DNA reads TGTGCCAGCAGCTTATCCGGGGTGGTATACAATGAGCAGTACTTC. The V and J genes are TRBV7-2 and TRBJ2-4; weak D call: TRBD2 (5 bases). CDR1 and CDR2 (germline): SGHTA, FQGNSA. Trimming stripped 2 bases from V and 13 bases from J, with 21 bases between. This CDR3 has 15 residues.

A remark on this clonotype: One end of the junction does not line up with germline, which may come from a read error. The gene calls are TRBV5-1 and TRBJ1-1, with 7 nucleotides matching TRBD1. CDR1 is SGHRS, CDR2 YFSETQ, per germline. The CDR3 loop spans 15 amino acids. CDR3 sequence: CASSLTGAGNTEAFF. CDR3 DNA: TGTGCCAGCAGCTTAACAGGGGCTGGGAACACTGAAGCTTTCTTT.

The chain carries TRBV7-9 and TRBJ2-1; 8 bases are shared with TRBD1. V trimming: 3 bases; J trimming: 5 bases; junction bases outside the gene matches: 3. CDR1 SEHNR and CDR2 FQNEAQ come from the germline V gene (reference sequence). The CDR3 extends over 14 amino acids. CDR3 sequence reads: CASSLGQVNNEQFF. Here the CDR3 DNA reads TGTGCCAGCAGCTTGGGACAGGTAAACAATGAGCAGTTCTTC.

The chain carries TRBV29-1 and TRBJ1-2; weak D call: TRBD1 (5 bases). The CDR3 spans 13 residues. CDR1 and CDR2 (germline): SQVTM, ANQGSEA. The V and J ends lost 3 bases and 4 bases respectively, with 12 bases between them. The CDR3 bases are TGCAGCGTTGATTCCGGGACCCCCTATGGCTACACCTTC. This sequence encodes CSVDSGTPYGYTF.

Comment on this clonotype: One junction end disagrees with the germline gene, perhaps due to a read error. The chain recombines TRBV24-1 with TRBJ2-1, with TRBD2 matching 14 bases. CDR3 length equals 17 residues. Germline loops: CDR1 KGHDR, CDR2 SFDVKD. DNA for the CDR3: TGTGCCACCAGTGATTGGGGACTAGCGGGGGCCGACAATGGGCAGTTCTTC. Translation gives CATSDWGLAGADNGQFF.

This clonotype appeared once. This rearrangement joins TRBV20-1 to TRBJ1-2, with TRBD1 identical over 9 bases. Trimming at V came to 0 bases and at J to 8 bases, leaving 10 bases not matched to a gene. This CDR3 is 15 amino acids long. The V gene's germline CDR1 is DFQATT and CDR2 SNEGSKA (reference sequence). The CDR3 spells CSARDPRTGERGYTF. In DNA, the CDR3 is TGCAGTGCTAGAGATCCCCGGACAGGGGAGCGCGGCTACACCTTC.

V gene TRBV20-1 combines with J gene TRBJ1-5; D uncertain. Germline V gene sequence: CDR1 DFQATT, CDR2 SNEGSKA (reference sequence). The CDR3 sequence is 12 residues long. Trimming shortened V by 3 bases and J by 7 bases, and 10 bases separated the two germline ends. The CDR3 reads CSARRTGQPQHF. CDR3 DNA: TGCAGTGCTAGGAGGACGGGACAGCCCCAGCATTTT.